The 27 T cell receptor beta chains given below trace back to one sample, sequenced in a study of CD8+CD57+ T cells in acquired aplastic anemia. TCR beta VDJ and CDR3 were profiled, and genomic DNA was the template. TCRdb processed the reads anew with MiXCR; each CDR3 protein has one entry. Counted here are a few hundred thousand distinct CDR3 sequences, roughly 35% occurring once; the ten biggest clones make up roughly 1.1%. Input material: sorted CD4+, CD8+, or CD8+CD57+ T cells (not recorded which) from PBMCs. Receptors were obtained from a human donor in good health, serving as a control.

The CDR3 region is CAISAGLADYNEQFF. In DNA form, the CDR3 reads TGTGCCATCAGTGCGGGACTAGCAGATTACAATGAGCAGTTCTTC. The rearrangement joins TRBV10-3 to TRBJ2-1, with TRBD2 matching over 9 bases. In germline, CDR1 is ENHRY, CDR2 SYGVKD. V trimming: 4 bases; J trimming: 4 bases; junction bases outside the gene matches: 5. The CDR3 totals 15 residues.

This rearrangement joins TRBV7-9 to TRBJ1-1, with a weak D call TRBD1 (6 bases). The V gene lost 4 bases and the J gene lost 6 bases, with 12 bases spanning the gap. Germline V gene sequence: CDR1 SEHNR, CDR2 FQNEAQ (reference sequence). CDR3 size: 13 residues. The CDR3 protein is CASSYRDGAEAFF. The CDR3 nucleotides read TGTGCCAGCAGCTACAGGGATGGGGCTGAAGCTTTCTTT.

The CDR3 DNA reads as TGCAGCGTGGGAACAGGGACAGGAAATGAAAAACTGTTTTTT. It translates to CSVGTGTGNEKLFF. J is TRBJ1-4 and V is TRBV29-1; 8 bases are a match to TRBD1. The CDR3 is 14 residues long. Germline CDR1 is SQVTM and CDR2 is ANQGSEA. The junction had 8 bases not matched to a gene; V was cut back by 6 bases and J by 5 bases.

This clonotype was observed many times. The chain recombines TRBV19 with TRBJ1-4; tentative D call: TRBD1 (5 bases). The V gene's germline CDR1 is LNHDA and CDR2 SQIVND (reference sequence). V lost 3 bases and J 7 bases, leaving 9 bases between the germline ends. This CDR3 is 13 amino acids long. This CDR3 is CASSMEGPEKLFF. The CDR3 DNA sequence: TGTGCCAGTAGTATGGAGGGGCCTGAAAAACTGTTTTTT. Based on the CDR3 plus reference TRBV19 and TRBJ1-4, the full variable domain is DGGITQSPKYLFRKEGQNVTLSCEQNLNHDAMYWYRQDPGQGLRLIYYSQIVNDFQKGDIAEGYSVSREKKESFPLTVTSAQKNPTAFYLCASSMEGPEKLFFGSGTQLSVL.

On this clonotype itself: A much larger clone lies a single base off, so this may be a read error. V and J are TRBV20-1 and TRBJ2-3; TRBD2 is a possible D gene (7 bases). The CDR3 is made up of 14 amino acids. Germline V lookup: CDR1 DFQATT, CDR2 SNEGSKA (reference sequence). The CDR3 DNA is TGCGGTATAAGGGGGACGGGGGGAGCAGATACGCAGTATTTT. Translated: CGIRGTGGADTQYF.

As concerns this clonotype: A junction end diverges from the germline sequence, so it may reflect a read error. This chain joins TRBV5-1 and TRBJ1-3; D gene unclear. The CDR3 sequence is 16 residues long. CDR1 SGHRS and CDR2 YFSETQ come from the germline V gene. The CDR3 protein is CASSLGYSHSGNTMHF. CDR3 DNA: TGCGCCAGCAGCTTGGGCTACAGCCACTCTGGAAACACCATGCATTTT.

In its sample, this clonotype was seen many times. This chain links TRBV6-1 with TRBJ1-2, with no clear D. Germline CDR1 is MNHNS and CDR2 is SASEGT. This CDR3 has 15 amino acids. V dropped 2 bases and J dropped 5 bases, with 15 bases sitting between them. CDR3: CASSESLGKLYGYTF. In DNA, the CDR3 is TGTGCCAGCAGTGAAAGTTTGGGTAAGCTGTATGGCTACACCTTC.

Only a few counts were recorded for this clonotype. At one boundary the junction diverges from the germline segment, which might be a read error. V gene TRBV25-1 combines with J gene TRBJ2-2, with 7 bases matching TRBD2. The CDR3 loop spans 17 amino acids. Germline V CDR1 and CDR2: MGHDK, SYGVNS. The CDR3 reads CASSATTSLGYAGELSF. CDR3 nucleotide sequence: TGTGCCAGCAGTGCAACGACTAGCTTGGGGTACGCCGGGGAGCTGTCTTTT.

This clonotype occurred many times. The rearrangement joins TRBV4-1 to TRBJ2-3; D possibly corresponds to TRBD1 (5 bases). There are 15 residues in the CDR3. CDR1 is MGHRA, CDR2 YSYEKL, per germline. Trimming shortened V by 0 bases and J by 2 bases, and 9 bases separated the two germline ends. The CDR3 DNA follows: TGCGCCAGCAGCCAAGAACAGGACAACACAGATACGCAGTATTTT. Protein sequence: CASSQEQDNTDTQYF.

This clonotype was recorded at least ten times. This chain links TRBV6-1 with TRBJ1-5; D not resolved. Trimming took off 6 bases at V and 0 bases at J, with 12 bases between the two ends. The germline gives CDR1 MNHNS, CDR2 SASEGT. There are 15 residues in the CDR3. The CDR3 loop is CASSRSADSNQPQHF. The CDR3 nucleotides read TGTGCCAGCAGCAGATCTGCGGATAGCAATCAGCCCCAGCATTTT.

Ten or more counts support this clonotype. This chain joins TRBV7-2 and TRBJ1-1; D uncertain. CDR1 and CDR2 from the germline V gene are SGHTA and FQGNSA. This CDR3 has 14 residues. The V gene lost 2 bases and the J gene lost 1 base, with 8 bases spanning the gap. CDR3 in DNA: TGTGCCAGCAGCTTATGGGAGGGGAACACTGAAGCTTTCTTT. Amino acid sequence: CASSLWEGNTEAFF.

The chain uses TRBV3-1 and TRBJ2-7; D remains unclear. Trimming shortened V by 4 bases and J by 2 bases, and 15 bases separated the two germline ends. The germline V gene encodes CDR1 LGHDT and CDR2 YNNKEL (reference sequence). CDR3 length equals 15 residues. The CDR3 sequence: CASSPGPLGTYEQYF. CDR3 nucleotide sequence: TGTGCCAGCAGCCCCGGACCGTTGGGCACCTACGAGCAGTACTTC.

This clonotype was detected ten times or more. V gene TRBV19 combines with J gene TRBJ1-4; TRBD1 is a possible D gene (5 bases). CDR1 LNHDA and CDR2 SQIVND come from the germline V gene (reference sequence). This CDR3 spans 15 amino acids. Trimming removed 5 bases at V and 7 bases at J, with 17 bases between. CDR3 residues: CASSPHPDSPEKLFF. The CDR3 DNA follows: TGTGCCAGTAGTCCGCACCCAGACAGTCCTGAAAAACTGTTTTTT. The full variable domain, its missing parts supplied by reference TRBV19 and TRBJ1-4, is DGGITQSPKYLFRKEGQNVTLSCEQNLNHDAMYWYRQDPGQGLRLIYYSQIVNDFQKGDIAEGYSVSREKKESFPLTVTSAQKNPTAFYLCASSPHPDSPEKLFFGSGTQLSVL.

A word on this clonotype: A much larger clone lies one base from this, so it may be a read error. The CDR3 loop reads CASSVSTGSNYCYTF. The CDR3, as DNA: TGTGCCAGCAGCGTCTCGACGGGTTCTAACTATTGCTACACCTTC. V usage is TRBV9 and J usage is TRBJ1-2; no clear D. This CDR3 region has 15 residues. Germline loops: CDR1 SGDLS, CDR2 YYNGEE.

The chain is built from TRBV2 and TRBJ1-1, with D unresolved. The germline gives CDR1 SNHLY, CDR2 FYNNEI. V lost 8 bases to trimming and J lost 6 bases, with 19 bases between them. The CDR3 is made up of 14 amino acids. CDR3 in DNA: TGTGCCAGCGAGGATTCCTCATGGCTCTCTGAAGCTTTCTTT. Protein: CASEDSSWLSEAFF.

This sequence joins TRBV5-6 and TRBJ2-7; maybe TRBD2 (5 bases). With 4 bases removed from V and 5 bases from J, the gap between germline ends came to 13 bases. Germline V gene sequence: CDR1 SGHDT, CDR2 YYEEEE. This CDR3 region has 13 residues. CDR3 in amino acids: CASSLAGKHEQYF. CDR3 nucleotides: TGTGCCAGCAGCCTTGCCGGGAAGCACGAGCAGTACTTC.

The chain is built from TRBV10-1 and TRBJ1-2; no definite D call. Trimming cost V 4 bases and J 6 bases, with 18 bases left between them. Germline V gene data show CDR1 as WNHNN and CDR2 as SYGVQD (reference sequence). This CDR3 has 15 residues. The CDR3 region is CASSVERGGQDGYTF. DNA of the CDR3: TGCGCCAGCAGTGTGGAACGCGGTGGGCAGGATGGCTACACCTTC.

This clonotype was seen ten or more times. This chain uses TRBV20-1 with TRBJ1-1; 9 bases align to TRBD1. The trim removed 0 bases at V and 8 bases at J, leaving 10 bases unmatched. There are 15 residues in the CDR3. Per the germline V gene, CDR1 is DFQATT and CDR2 is SNEGSKA (reference sequence). The CDR3 loop is CSARDQGQGTAEAFF. CDR3 nucleotide sequence: TGCAGTGCTAGAGATCAGGGACAGGGTACTGCCGAAGCTTTCTTT.

This clonotype was observed a few times. J is TRBJ2-1 and V is TRBV7-2, with 13 bases matching TRBD2. Germline V gives CDR1 SGHTA, CDR2 FQGNSA. The V gene end was trimmed by 5 bases and the J gene end by 7 bases; junction bases not matched to a gene: 8. The CDR3 length is 16 residues. As DNA, the CDR3 is TGTGCCAGCAGCCTCCGCCCGGGACTAGCGGGGAATGAGCAGTTCTTC. This translates into CASSLRPGLAGNEQFF.

Comment on this clonotype: This sequence may be a read error, since a much larger clone differs from it by one base. This chain connects TRBV12-3 or TRBV12-4 to TRBJ1-2; D possibly corresponds to TRBD1 (5 bases). The CDR3 totals 13 residues. The CDR3 DNA follows: TGTGCCAGCAGCTCGGGACTGAACTATGACTACACCTTC. Protein sequence: CASSSGLNYDYTF.

This chain joins TRBV12-3 or TRBV12-4 and TRBJ2-2; D may be TRBD2 (6 bases). This CDR3 spans 16 amino acids. Trimming cost V 1 base and J 2 bases, with 11 bases left between them. CDR3 loop: CASSLGLVGNTGELFF. The CDR3 nucleotides are TGTGCCAGCAGTTTAGGACTAGTTGGTAACACCGGGGAGCTGTTTTTT.

On this clonotype itself: At one boundary the junction diverges from the germline segment, which might be a read error. V and J are TRBV20-1 and TRBJ1-1; D is uncertain. CDR3 length: 13 residues. Germline V gives CDR1 DFQATT, CDR2 SNEGSKA (reference sequence). The CDR3 region has the DNA TGCAGTGCTAGATTGTCTGCGAACACTGAAGCTCTCTTT. Its protein product is CSARLSANTEALF.

The chain combines TRBV5-1 with TRBJ2-1; the match to TRBD2 covers 8 bases. CDR1 is SGHRS and CDR2 is YFSETQ in the germline V gene. J lost 1 base, V lost 0 bases, and 15 bases had no gene match. The CDR3 has 20 residues. The CDR3 loop reads CASSLVRYGGGVRSYNEQFF. In DNA, the CDR3 is TGCGCCAGCAGCTTGGTACGGTACGGGGGGGGCGTGAGATCCTACAATGAGCAGTTCTTC.

Of note for this clonotype: Given a much more abundant clone one base away, this may be a read error. The CDR3 carries no conserved terminal phenylalanine or tryptophan, so it likely arises from a read error. This chain links TRBV20-1 with TRBJ2-5; perhaps TRBD1 as D (5 bases). Trimming pared 5 bases from V and 3 bases from J, leaving 13 bases between. This CDR3 is built from 13 residues. From germline, CDR1 is DFQATT and CDR2 SNEGSKA (reference sequence). In nucleotides, the CDR3 is TGCAGTGCTGGGTCGACAGTCGAAGAGACCCAGTACTCC. As protein: CSAGSTVEETQYS.

The chain combines TRBV2 with TRBJ1-2, with 8 bases identical to TRBD1. The CDR3 consists of 12 residues. Trimming cost V 6 bases and J 14 bases; bases outside gene matches: 11. Germline CDR1 is SNHLY and CDR2 is FYNNEI. For the CDR3, the DNA is TGTGCCAGCAGCACAGGGACAGGCCCGAATACCTTC. The encoded protein is CASSTGTGPNTF.

This clonotype was seen at least ten times. This chain connects TRBV24-1 to TRBJ2-1; 11 bases match TRBD2. This CDR3 is 18 amino acids long. Per the germline V gene, CDR1 is KGHDR and CDR2 is SFDVKD. The junction had 11 bases not matched to a gene; V was cut back by 4 bases and J by 4 bases. The CDR3 DNA reads TGTGCCACCAGTGACCACTCCTTAGCGGGAGGGCTATACAATGAGCAGTTCTTC. Translated, it gives CATSDHSLAGGLYNEQFF.

The rearrangement links TRBV5-6 to TRBJ1-1, with TRBD1 identical over 7 bases. Looked up from germline, CDR1 is SGHDT and CDR2 is YYEEEE. The trim removed 4 bases at V and 4 bases at J, leaving 13 bases unmatched. The CDR3 totals 16 residues. In DNA form, the CDR3 reads TGTGCCAGCAGCCCGACAGGGATGGGTATGAGCACTGAAGCTTTCTTT. It specifies CASSPTGMGMSTEAFF. Together with reference TRBV5-6 and TRBJ1-1, the CDR3 gives the full variable domain: DAGVTQSPTHLIKTRGQQVTLRCSPKSGHDTVSWYQQALGQGPQFIFQYYEEEERQRGNFPDRFSGHQFPNYSSELNVNALLLGDSALYLCASSPTGMGMSTEAFFGQGTRLTVV.